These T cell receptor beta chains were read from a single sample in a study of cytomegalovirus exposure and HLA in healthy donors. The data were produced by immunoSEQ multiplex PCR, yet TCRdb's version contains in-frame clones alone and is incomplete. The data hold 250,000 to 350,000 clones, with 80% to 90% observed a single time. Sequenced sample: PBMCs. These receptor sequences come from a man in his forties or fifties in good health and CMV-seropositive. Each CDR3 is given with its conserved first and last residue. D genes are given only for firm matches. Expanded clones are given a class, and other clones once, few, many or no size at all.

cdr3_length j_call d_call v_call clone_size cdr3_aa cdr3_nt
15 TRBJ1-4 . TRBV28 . CASSPGGPPNEKLFF TGTGCCAGCAGTCCCGGTGGGCCACCAAATGAAAAACTGTTTTTT
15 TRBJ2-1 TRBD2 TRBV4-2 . CASSHKGTTINEQFF TGTGCCAGCAGCCACAAAGGGACTACCATCAATGAGCAGTTCTTC
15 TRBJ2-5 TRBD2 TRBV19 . CASSPRLAGVETQYF TGTGCCAGTAGTCCCCGACTAGCGGGAGTCGAGACCCAGTACTTC
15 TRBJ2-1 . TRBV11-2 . CASSLGYTERDSQFF TGTGCCAGCAGCTTAGGATATACGGAGCGAGATTCGCAGTTCTTC
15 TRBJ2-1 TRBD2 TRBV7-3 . CASSPGLAVHNEQFF TGTGCCAGCAGCCCGGGACTAGCGGTTCACAATGAGCAGTTCTTC
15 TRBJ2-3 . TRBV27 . CASSLISGTGDTQYF TGTGCCAGCAGTTTAATATCGGGAACCGGGGATACGCAGTATTTT
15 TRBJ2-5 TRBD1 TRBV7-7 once CASSSLRDSQETQYF TGTGCTAGCAGCTCGCTCCGGGACAGCCAAGAGACCCAGTACTTC
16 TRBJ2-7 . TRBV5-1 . CASSASLGRRDDEQYF TGCGCCAGCAGCGCAAGCCTCGGGAGACGGGACGACGAGCAGTACTTC
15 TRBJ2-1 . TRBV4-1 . CASQDGSGHYNEQFF TGCGCCTCTCAAGATGGGAGCGGGCACTACAATGAGCAGTTCTTC
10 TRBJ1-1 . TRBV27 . CASGNTEAFF TGTGCCAGCGGCAACACTGAAGCTTTCTTT
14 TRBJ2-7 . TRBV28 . CASSDRGQGYEQYF TGTGCCAGCAGCGACCGGGGACAAGGCTACGAGCAGTACTTC
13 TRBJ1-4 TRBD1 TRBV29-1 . CSAPGTGDEKLFF TGCAGCGCCCCCGGGACAGGGGATGAAAAACTGTTTTTT
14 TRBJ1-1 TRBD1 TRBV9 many CASSTTGGNTEAFF TGTGCCAGCAGCACGACAGGGGGGAACACTGAAGCTTTCTTT
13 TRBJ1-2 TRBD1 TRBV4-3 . CASSQGTGDGYTF TGCGCCAGCAGCCAAGGGACAGGGGACGGCTACACCTTC
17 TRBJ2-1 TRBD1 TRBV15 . CATSLEPGTGVGNEQFF TGTGCCACCAGCCTTGAACCGGGGACAGGGGTGGGGAATGAGCAGTTCTTC
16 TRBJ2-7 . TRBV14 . CASSQQGDNKLYEQYF TGTGCCAGCAGCCAACAAGGGGACAACAAACTCTACGAGCAGTACTTC
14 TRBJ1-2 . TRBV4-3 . CASSQEGGGNGYTF TGCGCCAGCAGCCAAGAAGGGGGAGGGAATGGCTACACCTTC
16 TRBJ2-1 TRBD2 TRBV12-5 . CASGLGTSGSYNEQFF TGTGCTAGTGGTTTGGGGACTAGCGGCTCCTACAATGAGCAGTTCTTC
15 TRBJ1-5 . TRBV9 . CASSVGQNSNQPQHF TGTGCCAGCAGCGTGGGACAAAATAGCAATCAGCCCCAGCATTTT
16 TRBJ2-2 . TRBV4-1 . CASSPARGFAGGELFF TGCGCCAGCAGCCCAGCACGGGGATTCGCGGGCGGGGAGCTGTTTTTT
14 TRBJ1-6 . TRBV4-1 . CASTFQDWDSPLHF TGCGCCAGCACTTTTCAGGATTGGGATTCACCCCTCCACTTT
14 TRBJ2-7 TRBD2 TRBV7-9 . CASSPTGLAGEQYF TGTGCCAGCAGCCCAACCGGACTAGCGGGAGAGCAGTACTTC
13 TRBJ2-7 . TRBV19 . CASSIQGSYEQYF TGTGCCAGTAGTATCCAGGGGTCTTACGAGCAGTACTTC
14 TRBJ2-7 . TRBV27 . CASSYTLVLGEQYF TGTGCCAGCAGCTATACTCTAGTCCTTGGGGAGCAGTACTTC
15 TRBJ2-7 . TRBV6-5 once CASSPGHQDSYEQYF TGTGCCAGCAGTCCCGGACACCAAGACTCCTACGAGCAGTACTTC
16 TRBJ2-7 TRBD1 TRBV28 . CASTLGTGGLSYEQYF TGTGCCAGCACCTTAGGGACAGGGGGGCTCTCCTACGAGCAGTACTTC
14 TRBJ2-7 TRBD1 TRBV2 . CASRDRGDRYEQYF TGTGCCAGCAGGGACAGGGGAGACCGCTACGAGCAGTACTTC
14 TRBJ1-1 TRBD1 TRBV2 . CASTLGQMNTEAFF TGTGCCAGCACCTTGGGACAGATGAACACTGAAGCTTTCTTT
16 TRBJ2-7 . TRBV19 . CASSIPPGEGAYEQYF TGTGCCAGTAGTATTCCACCCGGTGAGGGTGCCTACGAGCAGTACTTC
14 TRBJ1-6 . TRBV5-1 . CASSQGNRNSPLHF TGCGCCAGCAGTCAGGGGAACCGAAATTCACCCCTCCACTTT
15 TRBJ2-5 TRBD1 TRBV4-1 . CASSRRDRGQETQYF TGCGCCAGCAGCCGACGGGACAGGGGGCAGGAGACCCAGTACTTC
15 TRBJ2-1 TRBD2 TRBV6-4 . CASALAGASYNEQFF TGTGCCAGCGCTCTAGCGGGAGCGAGTTACAATGAGCAGTTCTTC
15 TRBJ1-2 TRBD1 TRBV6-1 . CASSERGQVRYGYTF TGTGCCAGCAGTGAAAGGGGACAGGTACGCTATGGCTACACCTTC
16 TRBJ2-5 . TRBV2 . CASSEGGAGLQETQYF TGTGCCAGCAGTGAAGGCGGCGCAGGGTTACAAGAGACCCAGTACTTC
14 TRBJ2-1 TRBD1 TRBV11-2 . CASSSNRGRREQFF TGTGCCAGCAGCTCGAACAGGGGGCGACGCGAGCAGTTCTTC